This is a list of T cell receptor beta chains from one sample in a study of T cells in Graves' hyperthyroidism and ophthalmopathy. TCRdb passed the multiplex PCR reads through MiXCR, listing each CDR3 protein once. In the table there are approximately 500,000 distinct CDR3 sequences, roughly 50% of which are singletons. Source material: peripheral blood or thyroid tissue (not recorded which). These receptors were taken from a woman under 30 with Graves' hyperthyroidism. CDR3s include the opening cysteine and the closing phenylalanine or tryptophan. D genes are given only for firm matches. The size of a clone is reported for some rows only, either as once, few or many, or as a class for expanded clones.

J: TRBJ2-3; D: .; V: TRBV12-3/TRBV12-4; size: .; DNA: TGTGCCAGCAGTTTTGTGCAGAGCACAGATACGCAGTATTTT; CDR3: CASSFVQSTDTQYF
J: TRBJ2-5; D: TRBD1; V: TRBV4-2; size: .; DNA: TGTGCCAGCAGCCAGGGACAGGTTGGAAAAGAGGCCCAGTACTTC; CDR3: CASSQGQVGKEAQYF
J: TRBJ1-5; D: .; V: TRBV20-1; size: many; DNA: TGCAGTGCTAGAGTGGGGCAGGGAAACAGCAATCAGCCCCAGCATTTT; CDR3: CSARVGQGNSNQPQHF
J: TRBJ1-5; D: TRBD1; V: TRBV12-3/TRBV12-4; size: many; DNA: TGTGCCAGCAGTTCGACAGGGGGCTGGCATCAGCCCCAGCATTTT; CDR3: CASSSTGGWHQPQHF
J: TRBJ1-2; D: .; V: TRBV6-6; size: many; DNA: TGTGCCAGCAGTCGGGGGCGCGTCTATGGCTACACCTTC; CDR3: CASSRGRVYGYTF
J: TRBJ1-2; D: TRBD1; V: TRBV12-3/TRBV12-4; size: .; DNA: TGTGCCAGCAGTTTCCTCACCGGGACAGGGTACCGAAACACCTTC; CDR3: CASSFLTGTGYRNTF
J: TRBJ2-5; D: .; V: TRBV7-9; size: .; DNA: TGTGCCAGCAGCCTGGACACAACGGTCTCGATCTTCCAGTACTTC; CDR3: CASSLDTTVSIFQYF
J: TRBJ2-7; D: .; V: TRBV12-3/TRBV12-4; size: many; DNA: TGTGCCAGCAGTTTAAAGCGGACGACCTACGAGCAGTACTTC; CDR3: CASSLKRTTYEQYF
J: TRBJ1-5; D: .; V: TRBV20-1; size: .; DNA: TGCAGTGCCACCAGTGATTCCTCCGATATCAATCAGCCCCAGCATTTT; CDR3: CSATSDSSDINQPQHF
J: TRBJ2-6; D: TRBD2; V: TRBV19; size: .; DNA: TGTGCCAGTGGGGGACTAGCGTACTCTGGGGCCAACGTCCTGACTTTC; CDR3: CASGGLAYSGANVLTF
J: TRBJ1-1; D: .; V: TRBV7-3; size: many; DNA: TGTGCCAGCAGCTTAGATTATGGCCCCCTGGGGACTGAAGCTTTCTTT; CDR3: CASSLDYGPLGTEAFF
J: TRBJ2-7; D: .; V: TRBV5-1; size: .; DNA: TGCGCCAGCAGCTTGGCCTTGGGGGTGGATTACGAGCAGTACTTC; CDR3: CASSLALGVDYEQYF
J: TRBJ2-5; D: TRBD2; V: TRBV3-1; size: many; DNA: TGTGCCAGCAGCCAAAGGAGCAGCGGGATAGAGACCCAGTACTTC; CDR3: CASSQRSSGIETQYF
J: TRBJ1-3; D: .; V: TRBV29-1; size: .; DNA: TGCAGCGTTGAAGTAGCCGACTCTGGAAACACCATATATTTT; CDR3: CSVEVADSGNTIYF
J: TRBJ1-5; D: TRBD1; V: TRBV24-1; size: many; DNA: TGTGCCACCAGTGATTCCGGACAGGGCCACAGCAATCAGCCCCAGCATTTT; CDR3: CATSDSGQGHSNQPQHF
J: TRBJ1-2; D: .; V: TRBV12-3/TRBV12-4; size: .; DNA: TGTGCCAGCAGTTTATCAGGAAGCTATGGCTACACCTTC; CDR3: CASSLSGSYGYTF
J: TRBJ1-3; D: .; V: TRBV5-1; size: many; DNA: TGCGCCAGCAGCTTGACCAGGGTAATGGCCGGAAACACCATATATTTT; CDR3: CASSLTRVMAGNTIYF